This T cell receptor (beta chain) was sequenced in a study of blood T cell repertoires in COVID-19 (dated by TCRdb to 2018 to 2021). Turning to the overall study: Samples from collaborators originated in the United States, Italy and Spain and spanned both the acute and convalescent phases of COVID-19. HLA class I and class II types, where available, came from metadata supplied by the sample provider rather than from assay-based typing. The material from the prospective study consisted of cDNA or gDNA derived from T cells, B-cell-depleted T cells, or PBMCs. A de-identified subject ID, COVID-19 status, age in years and sex were almost always included in the sample metadata. Subjects who had been exposed to COVID-19, were actively infected with it, or had recovered from it provided the deeply sampled blood TCRbeta repertoires that made up the dataset. The repertoires were made available in a free public database intended to serve as a resource for research on the immune response to SARS-CoV-2. Samples came from the ongoing ImmuneRACE study (first 160 participants) plus 1,254 subjects from 6 global collaborators. General findings and caveats noted by the study authors: The quantity of clinical and demographic metadata differed by source and by participant and was supplied without curation.

As regards this clone: What antigen it recognizes has not been identified. No base quality values were provided; no much bigger clone lies one nucleotide off.

TCRbeta CDR3 regions were amplified from genomic DNA using the immunoSEQ Assay, a bias-controlled multiplex PCR. In the authors' own workflow: The number of nucleated cells in each sample was estimated from the amplification of reference gene primers within the assay. To quantify the absolute abundance of each unique TCRbeta CDR3 rearrangement, sequence reads were collapsed and filtered. For each sample, productive Simpson clonality was calculated as the square root of Simpson's diversity index over productive rearrangements. The source is immuneACCESS, and TCRdb retained only in-frame sequences with V and J called. Part of the clones is not carried over; for the studies checked, unresolved V genes explain less than half of this, and the remainder is unexplained. Clone size and V and J calls were adopted from that table, with D and trimming inferred from the DNA. Recorded for this sample are roughly 68,000 clones; approximately 90% of them occurred a single time. 6% to 8% of the sample is held by the ten biggest clonotypes.

Collaborating institutions collected whole blood in K2EDTA tubes following their own protocols. For TCRbeta analysis, collaborators shipped samples as frozen whole blood, isolated PBMCs, or DNA extracted from either of those sample types. The sequence was obtained from an elderly woman with active COVID-19. The sample taken for sequencing was peripheral blood.

The DNA sequence follows: TGTGCCAGCAGCCTCTACATTGGCGGGACAGGGGTAGCGGAGCAGTACTTC. It translates to CASSLYIGGTGVAEQYF. Recombination linked TRBV4-2 to TRBJ2-7; 10 of the junction bases match TRBD1. From the cysteine through the phenylalanine, the CDR3 covers 17 amino acids. Only the CDR3 part of the read is kept: 51 bases, read in frame from the first base. The germline V gene sets CDR1 to LGHNA and CDR2 to YNFKEQ. After removal of 4 bases from V and 7 bases from J, the junction retains 16 bases not matched to a gene.